These 17 T cell receptor beta chains originate from one sample sequenced in a study of blood T cell repertoires in COVID-19. Here immunoSEQ multiplex PCR was the method, and the copy in TCRdb shows in-frame clones only, minus some. The data contain fewer than 400,000 clones, 85% of them seen just once; the ten biggest clones take up approximately 1.9%. Specimen: PBMCs or T cells enriched from blood (not recorded which). These receptors came from a woman in her thirties who had been exposed to COVID-19.

This clone was recorded once. V gene TRBV7-8 combines with J gene TRBJ2-5, with 8 nucleotides matching TRBD1. The CDR3 spans 14 residues. Per the germline V gene, CDR1 is SGHVS and CDR2 is FQNEAQ. Unmatched junction bases numbered 5, after V lost 5 bases and J lost 3 bases. CDR3 sequence reads: CASSPQTGEETQYF. The CDR3 DNA follows: TGTGCCAGCAGCCCACAGACAGGGGAAGAGACCCAGTACTTC.

V gene TRBV7-2 combines with J gene TRBJ2-7, with D possibly TRBD2 on 5 matching bases. The CDR3 extends over 13 amino acids. Germline V gives CDR1 SGHTA, CDR2 FQGNSA. V lost 5 bases to trimming and J lost 3 bases, with 11 bases between them. In nucleotides, the CDR3 is TGTGCCAGCAGCCCAGGAGCGGTCTACGAGCAGTACTTC. This translates into CASSPGAVYEQYF.

The CDR3 here is CASRRLGITPLHF. DNA for the CDR3: TGTGCCAGCAGACGACTCGGGATTACACCCCTCCACTTT. The chain has TRBV27 and TRBJ1-6; D is unresolved. Deletions cut 6 bases from V and 11 bases from J, with 14 bases between. The CDR3 sequence is 13 residues long. Germline CDR1 reads MNHEY; CDR2 reads SMNVEV (reference sequence).

The gene calls are TRBV28 and TRBJ2-3; maybe TRBD1 (6 bases). V was clipped by 7 bases and J by 0 bases, with 14 bases between them. CDR1 and CDR2 (germline): MDHEN, SYDVKM. This CDR3 comprises 15 residues. The DNA of the CDR3 is TGTGCCAGCATCAGGGGTTCTACTAGCACAGATACGCAGTATTTT. This gives the protein CASIRGSTSTDTQYF.

The rearrangement uses TRBV2 and TRBJ1-1; possibly TRBD1 for D (5 bases). The CDR3 contains 14 residues. Trimming removed 6 bases at V and 3 bases at J, with 14 bases between. The germline V gene encodes CDR1 SNHLY and CDR2 FYNNEI. DNA of the CDR3: TGTGCCAGCAGGGCAGGGTGGGAGGACACTGAAGCTTTCTTT. It encodes CASRAGWEDTEAFF.

To note about this clone: Other DNA sequences of this sample code for an identical CDR3. The chain employs TRBV28 and TRBJ1-6, with D uncertain. Germline values: CDR1 MDHEN, CDR2 SYDVKM. Trimming pared 3 bases from V and 9 bases from J, leaving 3 bases between. The CDR3 runs 11 residues. DNA of the CDR3: TGTGCCAGCAGTTTGCGTTCACCCCTCCACTTT. Amino acid sequence: CASSLRSPLHF.

This clone was observed once. The CDR3 reads CASSFSGYTDTQYF. The CDR3 DNA sequence: TGTGCCAGCAGCTTTTCGGGGTACACAGATACGCAGTATTTT. The V call is TRBV7-8, the J call TRBJ2-3, with TRBD2 as a possible D gene (5 bases). The V end lost 3 bases, the J end lost 2 bases, and 9 bases lay between the germline ends. The germline V gene has CDR1 SGHVS and CDR2 FQNEAQ. CDR3 length: 14 amino acids. The full variable domain, rest sourced from reference TRBV7-8 and TRBJ2-3, is GAGVSQSPRYKVAKRGQDVALRCDPISGHVSLFWYQQALGQGPEFLTYFQNEAQLDKSGLPSDRFFAERPEGSVSTLKIQRTQQEDSAVYLCASSFSGYTDTQYFGPGTRLTVL.

The chain combines TRBV4-3 with TRBJ2-5; 12 nucleotides line up with TRBD2. The CDR3 runs to 18 residues. J lost 5 bases, V lost 1 base, and 11 bases had no gene match. In germline, CDR1 is LGHNA, CDR2 YSLEER. Here the CDR3 reads CASSQVLAGGPEVETQYF. The CDR3 DNA is TGCGCCAGCAGCCAAGTTCTAGCGGGGGGGCCCGAGGTGGAGACCCAGTACTTC.

This chain links TRBV5-4 with TRBJ2-7; perhaps TRBD1 as D (5 bases). The CDR3 is 15 residues long. Trimming took 5 bases from V and 1 from J, leaving 16 bases between them. CDR1 is SGHNT, CDR2 YYREEE, per germline (reference sequence). The CDR3 DNA reads TGTGCCAGCAGGCCCGACAGAGACATTTCCTACGAGCAGTACTTC. Its protein product is CASRPDRDISYEQYF.

This clone was detected once. The chain couples TRBV6-5 to TRBJ1-1; a possible D gene is TRBD1 (6 bases). The CDR3 contains 13 residues. The germline CDR1 and CDR2 sequences are MNHEY and SVGAGI. V lost 10 bases, J lost 5 bases, and 17 bases lay in between. The CDR3 sequence is CAIQSTGRTEAFF. In DNA, the CDR3 is TGTGCCATACAGTCGACAGGACGAACTGAAGCTTTCTTT.

This chain uses TRBV28 with TRBJ2-7; D is ambiguous. Germline CDR1 MDHEN, CDR2 SYDVKM. V gave up 7 bases and J gave up 2 bases, with 9 bases separating them. The CDR3 extends over 12 amino acids. This CDR3 is CASKSPAYEQYF. The CDR3 DNA follows: TGTGCCAGCAAATCCCCGGCCTACGAGCAGTACTTC.

The V gene is TRBV9, the J gene TRBJ2-1; tentatively, D is TRBD2 (5 bases). Germline V CDR1 and CDR2: SGDLS, YYNGEE. V dropped 1 base and J dropped 5 bases, with 19 bases sitting between them. This CDR3 comprises 17 residues. CDR3 bases: TGTGCCAGCAGCGTACACTCGGGGTTAGAGGGAGACAATGAGCAGTTCTTC. Amino acid sequence: CASSVHSGLEGDNEQFF.

This chain connects TRBV5-1 to TRBJ1-4; the D gene is possibly TRBD1 (6 bases). The V gene lost 1 base and the J gene lost 5 bases, with 6 bases spanning the gap. The V gene's germline CDR1 is SGHRS and CDR2 YFSETQ. CDR3 length: 13 amino acids. CDR3 sequence (DNA): TGCGCCAGCAGCTTGAGGGGGAATGAAAAACTGTTTTTT. It codes for CASSLRGNEKLFF. Based on the CDR3 plus reference TRBV5-1 and TRBJ1-4, the full variable domain is KAGVTQTPRYLIKTRGQQVTLSCSPISGHRSVSWYQQTPGQGLQFLFEYFSETQRNKGNFPGRFSGRQFSNSRSEMNVSTLELGDSALYLCASSLRGNEKLFFGSGTQLSVL.

The chain carries TRBV7-9 and TRBJ2-7, with 8 positions matching TRBD2. The CDR3 spans 16 residues. Germline V CDR1 and CDR2: SEHNR, FQNEAQ (reference sequence). V shed 5 bases, J shed 3 bases, and the junction held 12 bases outside the gene matches. The CDR3 spells CASSTLTSAIIYEQYF. Here the CDR3 DNA reads TGTGCCAGCAGCACTTTGACTAGCGCGATAATCTACGAGCAGTACTTC.

The V gene is TRBV4-3, the J gene TRBJ2-6; TRBD2 matches at 13 bases. V gave up 4 bases and J gave up 2 bases; unmatched junction bases: 2. The CDR3 length is 17 residues. CDR1 and CDR2 (germline): LGHNA, YSLEER. This CDR3 is CASSLTSGGAGANVLTF. For the CDR3, the DNA is TGCGCCAGCAGCCTTACTAGCGGGGGGGCTGGGGCCAACGTCCTGACTTTC.

The chain is built from TRBV5-1 and TRBJ1-3, with D maybe TRBD1 (5 bases). Germline V gene sequence: CDR1 SGHRS, CDR2 YFSETQ. The CDR3 is 16 amino acids. Deletions cut 2 bases from V and 0 bases from J, with 12 bases between. The CDR3: CASSLMTANSGNTIYF. In nucleotides, the CDR3 is TGCGCCAGCAGCTTAATGACAGCTAACTCTGGAAACACCATATATTTT. The full variable domain, completed using reference TRBV5-1 and TRBJ1-3, is KAGVTQTPRYLIKTRGQQVTLSCSPISGHRSVSWYQQTPGQGLQFLFEYFSETQRNKGNFPGRFSGRQFSNSRSEMNVSTLELGDSALYLCASSLMTANSGNTIYFGEGSWLTVV.

The V call is TRBV9, the J call TRBJ1-1, with TRBD1 as a possible D gene (6 bases). The CDR3 contains 15 residues. The germline CDR1 and CDR2 sequences are SGDLS and YYNGEE. V gave up 5 bases and J gave up 4 bases, with 18 bases separating them. CDR3 residues: CASSLTGIGGTEAFF. The CDR3 coding sequence is TGTGCCAGCAGTTTAACAGGGATTGGAGGCACTGAAGCTTTCTTT.